This T cell receptor (beta chain) was sequenced for a study of blood T cell repertoires in COVID-19. The CDR3 totals 13 residues. CDR1 and CDR2 (germline): SGHRS, YFSETQ. The trim removed 7 bases at V and 7 bases at J, leaving 6 bases unmatched. Authors' data handling: Estimation of nucleated cell counts relied on the amplification of reference gene primers. Libraries were prepared by immunoSEQ multiplex PCR; TCRdb keeps only in-frame clonotypes and omits some of them. V and J calls and clone size are copied from that table; D and trimming were computed from the DNA. The sample has about 160,000 clones, 70% to 90% seen once. The table lists this clone with a count of one.

This clonotype originated in a woman in her 70s with acute or convalescent COVID-19. Sequenced input: peripheral blood. The genes are TRBV5-1 and TRBJ1-4; 8 bases are shared with TRBD1. Here the CDR3 DNA reads TGCGCCAGCGGACAGGGCCGGGGTGAAAAACTGTTTTTT. As protein: CASGQGRGEKLFF.